These T cell receptor beta chains were read from a single sample in a study of OX40 agonist ivuxolimab in advanced cancers. Method: immunoSEQ multiplex PCR; TCRdb's copy keeps in-frame clones and lacks some. This repertoire includes 13 clones. Collection of the sample occurred in a trial of the OX40 agonist ivuxolimab. The receptor set was obtained from an adult with an advanced solid tumor such as melanoma, head and neck, liver or kidney cancer. CDR3s include the opening cysteine and the closing phenylalanine or tryptophan. A D gene is named only where the DNA matches it firmly. For some rows the clone size is stated as once, few or many, or as a class when expanded; others skip it.

abundance	v_gene	j_gene	d_gene	CDR3aa	CDR3nt
.	TRBV7-6	TRBJ2-3	TRBD1	CASSYGQAIATQYF	TGTGCCAGCAGCTACGGACAGGCCATTGCTACGCAGTATTTT
.	TRBV7-6	TRBJ2-6	.	CASSQLMRRQSRANVLTF	TGTGCCAGCAGCCAGCTAATGAGACGACAAAGTCGGGCCAACGTCCTGACTTTC
few	TRBV11-3	TRBJ1-1	.	CASSLGHQNTEAFF	TGTGCCAGCAGCTTGGGGCACCAGAACACTGAAGCTTTCTTT
once	TRBV11-3	TRBJ2-5	.	CASSTGFQGVGKTQYF	TGTGCCAGCAGTACGGGATTCCAAGGCGTTGGGAAGACCCAGTACTTC